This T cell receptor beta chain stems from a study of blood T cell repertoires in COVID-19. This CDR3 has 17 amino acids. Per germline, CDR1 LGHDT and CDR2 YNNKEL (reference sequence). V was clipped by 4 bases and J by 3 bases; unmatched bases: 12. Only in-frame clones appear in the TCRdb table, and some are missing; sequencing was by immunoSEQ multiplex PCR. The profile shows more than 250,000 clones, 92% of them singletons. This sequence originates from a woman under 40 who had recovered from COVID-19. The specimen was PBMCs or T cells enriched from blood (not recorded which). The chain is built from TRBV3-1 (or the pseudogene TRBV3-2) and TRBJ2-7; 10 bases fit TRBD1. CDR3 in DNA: TGTGCCAGCAGCCCATGCTGGGACAGGGGAATTGGCTACGAGCAGTACTTC. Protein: CASSPCWDRGIGYEQYF.